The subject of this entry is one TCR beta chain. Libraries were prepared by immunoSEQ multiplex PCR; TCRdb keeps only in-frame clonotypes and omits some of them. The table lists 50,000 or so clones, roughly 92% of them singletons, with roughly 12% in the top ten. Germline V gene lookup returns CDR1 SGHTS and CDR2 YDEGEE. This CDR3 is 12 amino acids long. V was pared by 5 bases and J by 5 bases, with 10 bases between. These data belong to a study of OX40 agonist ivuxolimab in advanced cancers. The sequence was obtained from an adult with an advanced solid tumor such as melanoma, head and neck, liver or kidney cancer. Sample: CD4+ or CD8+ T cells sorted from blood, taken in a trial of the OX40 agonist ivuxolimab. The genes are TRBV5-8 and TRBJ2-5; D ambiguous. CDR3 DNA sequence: TGTGCCAGCAGAAATGTACAGGAGACCCAGTACTTC. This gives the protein CASRNVQETQYF.